This entry is about one T cell receptor (beta chain). These data belong to a study of OX40 agonist ivuxolimab in advanced cancers. Across the study: Dose-escalation patients suffered from hepatocellular carcinoma, melanoma, renal cell or head and neck cancer.

With V trimmed by 6 bases and J by 7 bases, 8 bases remained unmatched. Germline values: CDR1 MNHEY, CDR2 SVGAGI. The CDR3 runs 14 residues. Sequenced by immunoSEQ multiplex PCR; TCRdb stores in-frame clones only, minus some. The sample has about 52,000 clones, 90% to 95% seen once. V gene TRBV6-5 combines with J gene TRBJ2-1, with 8 bases matching TRBD2. The receptor was derived from an adult with an advanced solid tumor such as melanoma, head and neck, liver or kidney cancer. The sample here was CD4+ or CD8+ T cells sorted from blood, taken in a trial of the OX40 agonist ivuxolimab. The CDR3 protein is CASSLSGMGNEQFF. CDR3 nucleotides: TGTGCCAGCAGCCTTAGCGGGATGGGGAATGAGCAGTTCTTC.